The entry that follows covers one T cell receptor beta chain sequence. No antigen is known for it. No base quality values were provided; no much bigger clone lies one nucleotide off. The data originate from a study of blood T cell repertoires in COVID-19 (dated by TCRdb to 2018 to 2020). About the full investigation: The collaborator samples originated in the United States, Italy and Spain and spanned the acute and convalescent phases of COVID-19. The prospective study material was composed of cDNA or gDNA derived from T cells, B-cell-depleted T cells, or PBMCs. Deeply sampled blood TCRbeta repertoires from subjects exposed to, actively infected with, or recovered from COVID-19 were included in the dataset. The repertoires were released in a freely available public database intended as a resource for research on the immune response to SARS-CoV-2. Samples came from the ongoing ImmuneRACE study (first 160 participants) plus 1,254 subjects from 6 global collaborators. The sample metadata nearly always contained a de-identified subject ID, COVID-19 status, age in years and sex. HLA class I and class II types, where available, came from metadata supplied by the sample provider rather than from assay-based typing. Overall results and qualifications from the work: The quantity of clinical and demographic metadata differed by source and by participant and was supplied without curation.

The immunoSEQ Assay, a bias-controlled multiplex PCR, was used to amplify TCRbeta CDR3 regions from genomic DNA. Per the authors' processing: The number of nucleated cells in each sample was estimated by amplification of reference gene primers within the assay. To quantify the absolute abundance of each unique TCRbeta CDR3 rearrangement, sequence reads were collapsed and filtered. For each sample, productive Simpson clonality was calculated as the square root of Simpson's diversity index over productive rearrangements. This immuneACCESS table, as held by TCRdb, lists in-frame sequences with V and J called but not all clones. Of the missing ones, under half trace to an unresolved V gene in checked studies; the others have no known cause. V and J calls and clone size come straight from that table; D and trimming were deduced from the DNA. For this sample there are approximately 200,000 clones; 65% to 90% appear just once. Together, the top ten hold less than 8% of the sample.

Each collaborating institution followed its own protocols to collect whole blood in K2EDTA tubes. For TCRbeta analysis, collaborator samples were shipped as frozen whole blood, as isolated PBMCs, or as DNA extracted from either sample type. The material sequenced was peripheral blood. The clonotype was recovered from a woman in her forties or fifties with acute or convalescent COVID-19.

CDR3 sequence: CASSSGQYSNQPQHF. The nucleotide sequence is TGTGCCAGCAGCTCGGGACAGTATAGCAATCAGCCCCAGCATTTT. The chain is encoded by TRBV9 joined to TRBJ1-5; a stretch of 7 junction bases matches TRBD1. The CDR1 and CDR2 encoded by the germline V gene are SGDLS and YYNGEE. The CDR3 runs 15 residues from the cysteine to the phenylalanine. The only DNA kept is the CDR3, 45 bases in frame from the first base. Compared with germline, V lacks 4 bases and J lacks 0 bases; bases without a gene match: 4.